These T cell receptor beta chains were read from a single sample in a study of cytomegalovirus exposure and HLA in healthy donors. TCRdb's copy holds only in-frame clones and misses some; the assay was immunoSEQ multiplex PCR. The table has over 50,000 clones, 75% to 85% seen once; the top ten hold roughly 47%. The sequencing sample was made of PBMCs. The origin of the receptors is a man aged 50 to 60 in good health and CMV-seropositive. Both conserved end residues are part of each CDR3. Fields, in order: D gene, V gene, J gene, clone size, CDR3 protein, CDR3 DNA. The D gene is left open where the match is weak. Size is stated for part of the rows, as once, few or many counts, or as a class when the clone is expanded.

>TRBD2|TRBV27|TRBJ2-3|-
CASSPSLAGGEDTQYF
TGTGCCAGCAGTCCCTCCCTAGCGGGAGGGGAAGATACGCAGTATTTT
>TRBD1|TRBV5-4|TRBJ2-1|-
CASSWGTVEQDEQFF
TGTGCCAGCAGCTGGGGGACAGTGGAACAGGATGAGCAGTTCTTC
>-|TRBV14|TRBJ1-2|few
CASSQDLSYGYTF
TGTGCCAGCAGCCAAGATCTTAGCTATGGCTACACCTTC
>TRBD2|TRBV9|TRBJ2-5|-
CASSVALAGTQYF
TGTGCCAGCAGCGTAGCCTTAGCGGGGACCCAGTACTTC
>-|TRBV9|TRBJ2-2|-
CASSETDSNTGELFF
TGTGCCAGCAGCGAGACGGACAGTAACACCGGGGAGCTGTTTTTT
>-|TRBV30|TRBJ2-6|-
CAWKAGARTGANVLTF
TGTGCCTGGAAGGCAGGGGCAAGGACTGGGGCCAACGTCCTGACTTTT
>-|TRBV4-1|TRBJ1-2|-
CASSPSGSSNYGYTF
TGCGCCAGCAGCCCCTCGGGGAGTTCCAACTATGGCTACACCTTC
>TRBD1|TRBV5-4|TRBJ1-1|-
CASSPQGARRNTEAFF
TGTGCCAGCAGCCCTCAGGGGGCGCGTAGGAACACTGAAGCTTTCTTT
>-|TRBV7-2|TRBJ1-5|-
CASSLEGTTQPQHF
TGTGCCAGCAGCTTAGAGGGGACAACTCAGCCCCAGCATTTT
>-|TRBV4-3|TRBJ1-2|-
CASSPMAPTSYTF
TGCGCCAGCAGCCCAATGGCCCCAACGAGCTACACCTTC